The 11 T cell receptor beta chains in this list originate from one sample, sequenced in a study of blood T cell repertoires in COVID-19. Some clones are missing from TCRdb's copy, which holds only in-frame ones; the method was immunoSEQ multiplex PCR. The table records a few hundred thousand clones, about 83% of them present only once. The specimen was peripheral blood. Receptor source: a woman aged 50 to 60 with acute or convalescent COVID-19.

The chain carries TRBV28 and TRBJ1-6, with TRBD1 as a possible D gene (6 bases). CDR3 length: 16 amino acids. V lost 5 bases, J lost 4 bases, and 15 bases lay in between. CDR1 and CDR2 (germline): MDHEN, SYDVKM. The CDR3 is CASSEQGPLYNSPLHF. The DNA for the CDR3 is TGTGCCAGCAGTGAACAGGGCCCTCTATATAATTCACCCCTCCACTTT.

The DNA of the CDR3 is TGTGCCAGCAGGACACAGGGGGGAGTCTACACCGGGGAGCTGTTTTTT. Its protein product is CASRTQGGVYTGELFF. The chain couples TRBV7-3 to TRBJ2-2; 8 bases are a match to TRBD1. After removal of 6 bases from V and 3 bases from J, the junction contained 9 bases not matched to a gene. Germline V gene lookup returns CDR1 SGHTA and CDR2 FQGTGA. The CDR3 has 16 amino acids. Complete variable domain (other parts from reference TRBV7-3 and TRBJ2-2): GAGVSQTPSNKVTEKGKYVELRCDPISGHTALYWYRQSLGQGPEFLIYFQGTGAADDSGLPNDRFFAVRPEGSVSTLKIQRTERGDSAVYLCASRTQGGVYTGELFFGEGSRLTVL.

V gene TRBV28 combines with J gene TRBJ2-7; 11 bases line up with TRBD2. This CDR3 is 16 amino acids long. The V and J ends lost 3 bases and 3 bases, in that order; junction bases with no gene match: 7. Germline V gene data show CDR1 as MDHEN and CDR2 as SYDVKM. The CDR3 DNA reads TGTGCCAGCAGTTTTCTCACTAGCGGGAGAATCTACGAGCAGTACTTC. Translating it yields CASSFLTSGRIYEQYF.

The rearrangement joins TRBV20-1 to TRBJ2-7; TRBD2 might be the D (5 bases). The germline V and J ends were trimmed by 3 bases and 4 bases, with 7 bases remaining between them. Germline V CDR1 and CDR2: DFQATT, SNEGSKA (reference sequence). CDR3 size: 11 residues. CDR3 in amino acids: CSARERYEQYF. The CDR3 region has the DNA TGCAGTGCTAGGGAGCGGTACGAGCAGTACTTC.

The rearrangement links TRBV30 to TRBJ2-2; 10 nucleotides line up with TRBD2. CDR1 and CDR2 (germline): GTSNPN, SVGIG (reference sequence). CDR3 size: 16 residues. V shed 0 bases and J 5 bases; nucleotides not matched to a gene: 6. The CDR3 sequence is CAWSVLAGLGTGELFF. DNA of the CDR3: TGTGCCTGGAGTGTACTAGCGGGACTTGGAACCGGGGAGCTGTTTTTT.

The chain combines TRBV28 with TRBJ2-7; D may be TRBD1 (7 bases). This CDR3 is 13 amino acids long. Germline V gene sequence: CDR1 MDHEN, CDR2 SYDVKM. V gave up 6 bases and J gave up 5 bases, with 14 bases separating them. CDR3 in amino acids: CASSSGGSNEQYF. The CDR3 DNA reads TGTGCCAGCAGCTCAGGGGGGTCAAACGAGCAGTACTTC. Full variable domain (remainder filled in from reference TRBV28 and TRBJ2-7): DVKVTQSSRYLVKRTGEKVFLECVQDMDHENMFWYRQDPGLGLRLIYFSYDVKMKEKGDIPEGYSVSREKKERFSLILESASTNQTSMYLCASSSGGSNEQYFGPGTRLTVT.

The chain has TRBV10-3 and TRBJ2-3; 7 nucleotides agree with TRBD1. The length of the CDR3 is 15 residues. Trimming took 9 bases from V and 1 from J; bases not matched to a gene: 10. Germline-derived CDR1 and CDR2 are ENHRY and SYGVKD. CDR3 sequence reads: CAILDSQGGTDTQYF. CDR3 DNA: TGTGCCATACTGGACAGCCAGGGGGGCACAGATACGCAGTATTTT.

The chain carries TRBV28 and TRBJ1-1; 9 nucleotides agree with TRBD1. The CDR3 extends over 15 amino acids. With 2 bases clipped from V and 4 bases from J, the junction kept 5 bases outside the gene matches. Germline V gene data show CDR1 as MDHEN and CDR2 as SYDVKM. CDR3 nucleotide sequence: TGTGCCAGCAGTTTAGGTGACAGGGGGGGCACTGAAGCTTTCTTT. Its protein is CASSLGDRGGTEAFF.

This clone was detected a few times. V usage is TRBV27 and J usage is TRBJ1-5; 8 positions match TRBD1. Trimming at V came to 3 bases and at J to 6 bases, leaving 4 bases not matched to a gene. The CDR3 consists of 14 residues. Germline V CDR1 and CDR2: MNHEY, SMNVEV (reference sequence). The CDR3 DNA sequence: TGTGCCAGCAGTTTCCAGGGGGCTGGTCAGCCCCAGCATTTT. As protein: CASSFQGAGQPQHF.

The gene calls are TRBV28 and TRBJ1-4; D may be TRBD1 (5 bases). This CDR3 contains 13 residues. Trimming left V 2 bases short and J 8 bases short, with 9 bases between. CDR1 is MDHEN and CDR2 is SYDVKM in the germline V gene. DNA of the CDR3: TGTGCCAGCAGTTTACAAAACAGGGAAAAACTGTTTTTT. Its translation: CASSLQNREKLFF.

This chain connects TRBV2 to TRBJ2-5; D is perhaps TRBD1 (6 bases). CDR1 is SNHLY and CDR2 is FYNNEI in the germline V gene. The CDR3 has 13 amino acids. V was cut by 1 base and J by 5 bases, with 8 bases left in between. As DNA, the CDR3 is TGTGCCAGCAGTGAAGACAGGGTCGAGACCCAGTACTTC. This gives the protein CASSEDRVETQYF.